A single sample is the source of the 10 T cell receptor beta chains below, sequenced in a study of beta chain features in type 1 diabetes. Since all of the isolated RNA was reverse transcribed, expressed TCRB transcripts were what got sequenced. Assay: immunoSEQ multiplex PCR; the TCRdb copy retains only in-frame clones and omits some. The sample lists hundreds of thousands of clones, 8% occurring once. The sample taken for sequencing was central memory CD4+ T cells from blood. All receptors derive from a young woman in good health.

This clone was detected a few times. CDR3 nucleotides: TGTGCCAGCTCACCACAATCGACAGGGTTCGATGGCTACACCTTC. This gives the protein CASSPQSTGFDGYTF. The rearrangement links TRBV18 to TRBJ1-2, with 7 bases identical to TRBD1. V dropped 1 base and J dropped 6; count of bases not matched to a gene: 8. CDR3 length equals 15 residues. Germline CDR1 KGHSH, CDR2 LQKENI.

This clone occurred a few times. The rearrangement joins TRBV20-1 to TRBJ2-1; D unclear. Germline values: CDR1 DFQATT, CDR2 SNEGSKA (reference sequence). Trimming stripped 7 bases from V and 4 bases from J, with 5 bases between. CDR3 size: 10 residues. CDR3 region: CSVLYNEQFF. The CDR3 DNA is TGCAGTGTCTTATACAATGAGCAGTTCTTC.

The sample holds a few counts of this clone. This sequence joins TRBV28 and TRBJ2-1; D could derive from TRBD1 or TRBD2 (5 bases each). CDR1 is MDHEN and CDR2 is SYDVKM in the germline V gene. Trimming removed 6 bases from V and 8 bases from J, with 14 bases in between. This CDR3 has 13 amino acids. CDR3 region: CASRWGTIYEQFF. The CDR3 DNA is TGTGCCAGCAGATGGGGGACGATTTATGAGCAGTTCTTC.

This clone appeared many times. The J gene is TRBJ1-5, the V gene TRBV29-1; 7 nucleotides align to TRBD1. With V trimmed by 4 bases and J by 7 bases, 4 bases remained unmatched. The CDR3 is made up of 12 amino acids. Germline lookup yields CDR1 SQVTM and CDR2 ANQGSEA. The CDR3 here is CSVVDRDQPQHF. CDR3 in DNA: TGCAGCGTTGTTGACAGGGACCAGCCCCAGCATTTT.

This clone has a handful of counts. V gene TRBV2 combines with J gene TRBJ2-1; 13 bases line up with TRBD2. The CDR3 totals 16 residues. Germline CDR1 SNHLY, CDR2 FYNNEI. J was trimmed by 11 bases and V by 7 bases; bases with no gene match: 14. The CDR3 coding sequence is TGTGCCAGCATCCCAAGGTGGACTAGCGGGAGTAGTAAGCAGTTCTTC. Translated: CASIPRWTSGSSKQFF. Variable domain in full (rest from reference TRBV2 and TRBJ2-1): EPEVTQTPSHQVTQMGQEVILRCVPISNHLYFYWYRQILGQKVEFLVSFYNNEISEKSEIFDDQFSVERPDGSNFTLKIRSTKLEDSAMYFCASIPRWTSGSSKQFFGPGTRLTVL.

At least ten counts were recorded for this clone. The chain carries TRBV28 and TRBJ2-1; TRBD2 matches 11 bases. The CDR3 loop spans 16 amino acids. Per the germline V gene, CDR1 is MDHEN and CDR2 is SYDVKM. Unmatched junction bases numbered 8, after V lost 3 bases and J lost 7 bases. The CDR3 nucleotides are TGTGCCAGCAGTTTGGGCAGTGGACTAGCGGGTAATGAGCAGTTCTTC. Protein: CASSLGSGLAGNEQFF.

This clone was recorded a few times. The genes are TRBV7-2 and TRBJ2-7; 8 nucleotides match TRBD1. CDR1 SGHTA and CDR2 FQGNSA come from the germline V gene. V lost 7 bases, J lost 0 bases, and 5 bases stayed unmatched. This CDR3 region has 14 residues. The CDR3 is CASTQGESSYEQYF. CDR3 nucleotides: TGTGCCAGCACACAGGGGGAGAGCTCCTACGAGCAGTACTTC.

The chain carries TRBV6-6 and TRBJ1-5; TRBD1 matches 7 bases. The V gene's germline CDR1 is MNHNY and CDR2 SVGAGI (reference sequence). The CDR3 runs 14 residues. V gave up 7 bases and J gave up 6 bases; unmatched junction bases: 9. The CDR3: CASNLGQLSQPQHF. CDR3 coding DNA: TGTGCCAGCAACCTGGGACAGCTTTCTCAGCCCCAGCATTTT.

This clone was detected only a few times. The V call is TRBV11-3, the J call TRBJ2-4; D may be TRBD1 (5 bases). CDR3 length equals 14 residues. Trimming cost V 1 base and J 5 bases, with 9 bases left between them. Per the germline V gene, CDR1 is SGHNT and CDR2 is YENEEA. CDR3 in amino acids: CASSLAGIQNIQYF. CDR3 sequence (DNA): TGTGCCAGCAGCTTAGCAGGGATCCAAAACATTCAGTACTTC.

The table lists this clone with a few counts. The chain has TRBV6-6 and TRBJ1-2; TRBD1 might be the D (5 bases). CDR3 length: 14 amino acids. V lost 6 bases and J 5 bases, leaving 16 bases between the germline ends. The V gene's germline CDR1 is MNHNY and CDR2 SVGAGI (reference sequence). CDR3 bases: TGTGCCAGCAGCTCCGGGACCATCTTATATGGCTACACCTTC. Translated, it gives CASSSGTILYGYTF.